The sequence of this TCR beta chain was determined in a study of shared clonotypes between healthy human individuals. Notes on the study in general: Naive subsets generally had larger estimated richness than memory subsets. The naive CD4 repertoires of a few donors were compared, and around 4.7% of clonotypes were shared.

Worth noting for this clone: Its cognate antigen is unknown.

Produced via immunoSEQ multiplex PCR; TCRdb's table is partial and in-frame only. The sample carries about 1,800,000 clones, about 94% recorded once. CDR3 length equals 15 residues. Deletions cut 1 base from V and 6 bases from J, with 15 bases between. Germline V gene data show CDR1 as SGHVS and CDR2 as FQNEAQ. Naivety among CD8 cells was defined by CD45RO negativity and positive CCR7 selection, thereby excluding terminally differentiated effector memory CD45RA+ cells. What was sequenced was naive CD8+ T cells sorted from blood. This clonotype was obtained from a man younger than 35 in good health. This chain uses TRBV7-8 with TRBJ1-2; a possible D gene is TRBD1 (6 bases). The CDR3 region is CASSLVGTKINGYTF. As DNA, the CDR3 is TGTGCCAGCAGCTTAGTGGGGACAAAGATTAATGGCTACACCTTC. Together with reference TRBV7-8 and TRBJ1-2, the CDR3 gives the full variable domain: GAGVSQSPRYKVAKRGQDVALRCDPISGHVSLFWYQQALGQGPEFLTYFQNEAQLDKSGLPSDRFFAERPEGSVSTLKIQRTQQEDSAVYLCASSLVGTKINGYTFGSGTRLTVV.